These 3 T cell receptor beta chains were all obtained from the same sample, sequenced in a study of T cell responses to AZD1222 COVID-19 vaccine. Using immunoSEQ multiplex PCR, the repertoire was profiled, and TCRdb retains in-frame clones only, with some absent. The table records about 130,000 clones, around 92% of them present only once. This sample comprised peripheral blood, obtained on day 0 of AZD1222 vaccination. These receptor sequences come from an adult in good health.

The sample holds a few counts of this clone. The J gene is TRBJ1-1, the V gene TRBV3-1 (or the pseudogene TRBV3-2); perhaps TRBD1 as D (6 bases). The germline V gene encodes CDR1 LGHDT and CDR2 YNNKEL (reference sequence). Between the trimmed V and J ends, which lost 6 bases and 8 bases, there was a span of 13 bases. The CDR3 covers 12 residues. CDR3 residues: CASSRGGREAFF. Written as DNA, the CDR3 is TGTGCCAGCAGTCGGGGGGGCCGGGAAGCTTTCTTT.

The genes are TRBV5-1 and TRBJ1-6, with 10 bases lining up with TRBD1. This CDR3 contains 18 residues. The germline CDR1 and CDR2 sequences are SGHRS and YFSETQ. V lost 2 bases to trimming and J lost 5 bases; unmatched junction nucleotides: 10. CDR3 sequence (DNA): TGCGCCAGCAGCTTACGAACCGGGACAGGGGATAATAATTCACCCCTCCACTTT. Translating gives CASSLRTGTGDNNSPLHF. The complete variable domain, with remaining parts taken from reference TRBV5-1 and TRBJ1-6, reads KAGVTQTPRYLIKTRGQQVTLSCSPISGHRSVSWYQQTPGQGLQFLFEYFSETQRNKGNFPGRFSGRQFSNSRSEMNVSTLELGDSALYLCASSLRTGTGDNNSPLHFGNGTRLTVT.

This chain uses TRBV28 with TRBJ2-7, with 11 bases fitting TRBD2. CDR3 length equals 16 residues. Germline V CDR1 and CDR2: MDHEN, SYDVKM. V was clipped by 1 base and J by 1 base; unmatched bases: 3. The DNA for the CDR3 is TGTGCCAGCAGTTTATACGGGACTAGCGGATCCTACGAGCAGTACTTC. It codes for CASSLYGTSGSYEQYF.